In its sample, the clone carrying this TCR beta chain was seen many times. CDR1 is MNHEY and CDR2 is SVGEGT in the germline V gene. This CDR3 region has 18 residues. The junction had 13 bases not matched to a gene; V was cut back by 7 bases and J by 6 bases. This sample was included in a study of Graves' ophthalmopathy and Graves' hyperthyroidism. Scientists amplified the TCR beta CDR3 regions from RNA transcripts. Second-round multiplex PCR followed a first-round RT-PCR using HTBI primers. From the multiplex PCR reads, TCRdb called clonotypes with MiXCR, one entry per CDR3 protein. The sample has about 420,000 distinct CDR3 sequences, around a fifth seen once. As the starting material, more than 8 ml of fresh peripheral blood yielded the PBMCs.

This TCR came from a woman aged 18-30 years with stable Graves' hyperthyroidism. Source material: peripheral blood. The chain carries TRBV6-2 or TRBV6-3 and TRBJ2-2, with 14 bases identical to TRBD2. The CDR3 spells CASIQLPGLAGVPGELFF. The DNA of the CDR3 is TGTGCCAGCATCCAACTCCCGGGACTAGCGGGAGTACCCGGGGAGCTGTTTTTT.